This TCR beta chain was sequenced for a study of cytomegalovirus exposure and HLA in healthy donors. Study-wide results and caveats: Later on, an analysis tied 15,000 or so TCR beta sequences to HLA alleles at 0.05 false discovery rate. Sequencing depth across donors, presence/absence analyses assumed, was roughly uniform. 150 or so TCR beta chains were listed as cytomegalovirus-associated.

Points on this clone: Its antigen is unidentified.

Both 60 Vbeta primers and 13 Jbeta primers went into the PCR. Assay used: immunoSEQ multiplex PCR; TCRdb lists only in-frame clones, some missing. The sample records 120,000 to 150,000 clones, around a tenth being singletons. This clonotype was obtained from a male donor in good health and CMV-seronegative. The sample was PBMCs.

The CDR3: CASSVHSGVWGPGELFF. CDR3 coding DNA: TGTGCCAGCAGCGTACACTCAGGGGTTTGGGGTCCCGGGGAGCTGTTTTTT. The chain carries TRBV9 and TRBJ2-2; weak D call: TRBD1 (6 bases). The V gene's germline CDR1 is SGDLS and CDR2 YYNGEE. This CDR3 region has 17 residues. Trimming removed 1 base at V and 6 bases at J, with 19 bases between.